This T cell receptor (beta chain) was identified during a study of T cells in Graves' hyperthyroidism and ophthalmopathy. This clonotype was counted ten times or more. The CDR3 regions of TCR beta were amplified from RNA transcripts. A first-round RT-PCR of the TCR CDR3 used the HTBI primer set. TCRdb reprocessed the multiplex PCR reads via MiXCR and lists one record per CDR3 protein. Of 30,000 to 40,000 distinct CDR3 sequences in the sample, 40% to 55% were seen once. Sample: blood. The clonotype comes from a woman aged 45-60 years with Graves' hyperthyroidism that later progressed to Graves' ophthalmopathy.

The CDR3 nucleotides read TGTGCCAGCAGCCCCCAGACCGGTACTGAAGCTTTCTTT. Its protein product is CASSPQTGTEAFF. V is TRBV3-1 and J is TRBJ1-1; the D is unclear. Trimming shortened V by 4 bases and J by 5 bases, and 11 bases separated the two germline ends. The CDR3 loop spans 13 amino acids. CDR1 and CDR2 from the germline V gene are LGHDT and YNNKEL (reference sequence).